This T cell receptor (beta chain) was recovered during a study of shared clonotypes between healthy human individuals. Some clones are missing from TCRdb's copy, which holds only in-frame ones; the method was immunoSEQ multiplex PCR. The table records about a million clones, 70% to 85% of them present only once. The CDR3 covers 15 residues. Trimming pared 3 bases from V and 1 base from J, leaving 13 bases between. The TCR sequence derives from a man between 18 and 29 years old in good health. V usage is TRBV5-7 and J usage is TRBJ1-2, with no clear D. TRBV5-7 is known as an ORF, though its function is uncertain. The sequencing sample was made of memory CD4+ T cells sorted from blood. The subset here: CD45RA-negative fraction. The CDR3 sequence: CASSYAGAYNYGYTF. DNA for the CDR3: TGTGCCAGCAGCTACGCAGGCGCCTATAACTATGGCTACACCTTC.